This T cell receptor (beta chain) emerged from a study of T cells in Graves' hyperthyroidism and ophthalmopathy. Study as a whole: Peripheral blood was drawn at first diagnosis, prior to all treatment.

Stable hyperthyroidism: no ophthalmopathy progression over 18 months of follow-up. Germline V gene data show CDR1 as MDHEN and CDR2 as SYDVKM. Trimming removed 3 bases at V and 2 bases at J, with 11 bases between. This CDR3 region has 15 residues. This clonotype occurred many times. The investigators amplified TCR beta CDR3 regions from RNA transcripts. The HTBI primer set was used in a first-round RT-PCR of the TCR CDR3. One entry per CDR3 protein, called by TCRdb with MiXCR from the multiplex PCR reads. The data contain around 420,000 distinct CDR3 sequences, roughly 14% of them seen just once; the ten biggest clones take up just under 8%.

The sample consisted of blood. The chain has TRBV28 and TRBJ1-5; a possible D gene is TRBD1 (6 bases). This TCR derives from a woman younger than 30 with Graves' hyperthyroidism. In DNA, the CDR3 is TGTGCCAGCAGTTTTACGGGACACCGCAATCAGCCCCAGCATTTT. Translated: CASSFTGHRNQPQHF.